This T cell receptor (beta chain) derives from a study of T cell repertoires in cytomegalovirus infection (dated by TCRdb to about 2019). For the study in its entirety: The HLA type of each donor mattered for the analysis, because public TCR beta signatures pointed to carriage of CMV infection along with the matching HLA type. General conclusions and limits of the study: The ex vivo response was dominated by HLA-C-restricted CMV-specific TCR beta clonotypes, which also provided the single most frequent clonotype in two of eight donors. In both this cohort and an independent cohort of 350 to 400 donors, the cumulative frequency of public TCR beta family members distinguished carriers of CMV infection plus the relevant HLA type.

Including cysteine and phenylalanine, the CDR3 has 17 amino acids. The entry retains the CDR3 DNA only, 51 bases that are in frame from base 1. The V and J ends are trimmed by 0 bases and 1 base, leaving 15 bases between them. Reading the germline V gene gives CDR1 SGHTA and CDR2 FQGTGA. Sequencing instrument: Illumina HiSeq 1500. Starting from the raw public reads, TCRdb applied fastp trimming at Q25, assembled clones with MiXCR and retained in-frame beta chains. CDR3 protein duplicates are merged, each entry listing the most common genes and DNA. Counted in this sample were around 280,000 distinct CDR3 sequences; approximately 14% of them appeared once. The leading ten clones occupy about 8.7% of the sample. This clonotype was recorded at least ten times. The specificity of this receptor is unknown. No clone much larger than this one lies a single base away; base qualities are absent.

Input material: PBMCs. The sequence joins TRBV7-3 to TRBJ1-1; the D gene remains uncertain. The TCR originated in a human donor in good health (CMV status not recorded). Some clones in this sample may be carry-over from other donors' samples. The bases are TGTGCCAGCAGCTTAACAGTCCAGGCTCGAGGGAACACTGAAGCTTTCTTT. Translated, this is CASSLTVQARGNTEAFF. The entire variable domain, with the stretches around the CDR3 drawn from the reference TRBV7-3 and TRBJ1-1 proteins, is GAGVSQTPSNKVTEKGKYVELRCDPISGHTALYWYRQSLGQGPEFLIYFQGTGAADDSGLPNDRFFAVRPEGSVSTLKIQRTERGDSAVYLCASSLTVQARGNTEAFFGQGTRLTVV.